This T cell receptor (beta chain) came from a study of molecular identifiers for immune sequencing clone quantification (dated by TCRdb to between 2018 and 2020). In terms of the full investigation: For a replicate experiment, RNA from roughly 20,000 or 100,000 naive CD8 T cells was divided into five aliquots, and four of the five aliquots were sequenced. This methods study benchmarked molecular-identifier clustering-based TCR repertoire sequencing (MIDCIRS) and TCR RNA copy counting, using CD8 T cells to do so. Broader findings and caveats from the paper: Spiked-in Jurkat TCR RNA equivalent to a single cell was reported to be detectable even among 750,000 to 1,000,000 naive CD8 T cells. When barcode sub-clustering was not used, chimeric consensus sequences inflated TCR diversity, with chimeras reaching as high as 47%. Clones above 20 RNA copies held over 97% of molecules in CMV-specific effector cells but under 1% in naive cells. Modeling estimated around 3.2 recovered TCR RNA copies per cell, compared with about 10 by digital PCR, which implies roughly 30% capture efficiency. Highly expanded clone sizes could be underestimated because identical TCR molecules may share a barcode. Spiked-in Jurkat TCR RNA (approximately 9 copies' worth), which is not part of the donor repertoire, was contained in the naive libraries.

Libraries of naive CD8 T cells were built from anywhere between roughly 19,000 and 1,000,000 sorted cells, with 10%, 30% or 50% of the purified RNA used. Naive CD8 T cells, defined as CD8+CD4-CCR7+CD45RA+, were FACS-sorted into RLT Plus buffer on a BD FACSAria II. To test detection sensitivity, Jurkat RNA equivalent to approximately nine TCR copies was spiked into samples of about 18,000-1,000,000 naive CD8 T cells. Enrichment of CD8 T cells was performed with RosetteSep CD8+ T Cell Enrichment Cocktail and Ficoll-Paque, after which ACK red cell lysis was carried out. Libraries were made using PCR. For sequencing, an Illumina HiSeq 4000 was employed. Bulk TCR libraries were made following a previously described method, with the TCR primers given in Table S5. Purification of total RNA was performed with the Qiagen AllPrep DNA/RNA kit. Before analysis, reads from multiple sequencing runs of one library were combined. From the authors' description of their analysis: Reads were retained only if the reads had an exact TCR constant sequence, and the retained reads were trimmed to 150 nt and grouped according to their 12-nt molecular barcodes. Reads in each barcode group were sub-clustered using a 15% Levenshtein threshold, and a quality-weighted consensus sequence was built for each RNA molecule. Non-functional sequences were excluded, and lower-count sequences lying one edit away from another sequence were also excluded. Based on a fit of two negative binomial distributions, barcode sub-clusters having less than 20% of the maximum read count were discarded. TCRdb handled the public reads itself, with Q25 trimming in fastp and clone calling in MiXCR, and kept productive beta chains. Each entry merges the rows of one CDR3 protein and shows their most common DNA and genes. What appears here as the V and J calls and clone size reflects TCRdb's work, not the paper's. Within this sample are 550,000 to 750,000 distinct CDR3 sequences, with just under 20% of them counted one time only. Roughly 0.9% of the sample is in the top ten clones.

As regards this clonotype: The antigen it recognizes is unknown. The junction departs from the called germline gene at one end, perhaps through a read error.

From the cysteine through the phenylalanine, the CDR3 covers 11 amino acids. Left in the record is the CDR3 DNA by itself, 33 bases read in frame from the first base. This clonotype originated in a human donor in good health. Some libraries in this study had Jurkat cell RNA spiked in. The rearrangement joined TRBV12-3 or TRBV12-4 to TRBJ2-1; too little of a D gene remains to name it. The sample was naive CD8+ T cells from blood, with Jurkat cell RNA spiked in. Read against the paper, the sample's cell subset or site label means: FACS-sorted CD8+CD4-CCR7+CD45RA+ naive T cells. The bases are TGTGCCAGCGGTTTCCTGAATGAGCATTTCTTC. The encoded protein is CASGFLNEHFF.